The rows below give T cell receptor beta chains drawn from one sample of a study of CD8 T cells in ankylosing spondylitis. In TCRdb, the 5' RACE reads were re-called with MiXCR into one record per CDR3 protein. This table holds approximately 250,000 distinct CDR3 sequences, roughly a tenth found once. Specimen: blood, either unsorted or a sorted T cell fraction (not recorded which). The receptors shown here come from a male donor with ankylosing spondylitis or in good health (not recorded which). The CDR3 runs from the conserved cysteine through the conserved F or W. The D gene is left open where the match is weak. Size tells how often a clone was seen (once, few, many) or the class of an expanded clone, and some rows leave it out.

cdr3_nt: TGTGCCAGCCGTAGGACGGCTAATTCACCCCTCCACTTT
cdr3_aa: CASRRTANSPLHF
clone_size: many
v_call: TRBV6-1
d_call: -
j_call: TRBJ1-6

cdr3_nt: TGTGCCAGCAGCCCCGGCACCACTGAAGCTTTCTTT
cdr3_aa: CASSPGTTEAFF
clone_size: -
v_call: TRBV9
d_call: -
j_call: TRBJ1-1

cdr3_nt: TGCACCGGGGGGTCTAACACCGGGGAGCTGTTTTTT
cdr3_aa: CTGGSNTGELFF
clone_size: many
v_call: TRBV29-1
d_call: TRBD2
j_call: TRBJ2-2

cdr3_nt: TGTGCCACCAGTGATTCCCCCGGGGGAGGTGACCAAGAGACCCAGTACTTC
cdr3_aa: CATSDSPGGGDQETQYF
clone_size: many
v_call: TRBV24-1
d_call: -
j_call: TRBJ2-5

cdr3_nt: TGCGCCAGCAGCCCGAGGGGTCAAGGGCTCAAGCTCTTC
cdr3_aa: CASSPRGQGLKLF
clone_size: many
v_call: TRBV5-1
d_call: -
j_call: TRBJ2-1

cdr3_nt: TGTGCCAGCAGCGTATCGGGACAAGGACCCACAGCTACCTACGAGCAGTACTTC
cdr3_aa: CASSVSGQGPTATYEQYF
clone_size: many
v_call: TRBV3-1
d_call: -
j_call: TRBJ2-7

cdr3_nt: TGCAGTGCTAGGGGAGGGGGAAACCATAATGAAAAACTGTTTTTT
cdr3_aa: CSARGGGNHNEKLFF
clone_size: many
v_call: TRBV20-1
d_call: -
j_call: TRBJ1-4

cdr3_nt: TGTGCCAGCAGCCTGACAGCGAGCTCCTACAATGAGCAGTTCTTC
cdr3_aa: CASSLTASSYNEQFF
clone_size: many
v_call: TRBV6-1
d_call: -
j_call: TRBJ2-1

cdr3_nt: TGTGCCAGCTCACCTATAGCGGGAGTTAGCACAGATACGCAGTATTTT
cdr3_aa: CASSPIAGVSTDTQYF
clone_size: -
v_call: TRBV18
d_call: TRBD2
j_call: TRBJ2-3

cdr3_nt: TGTGCCAGCAGCCCGGATCTCTCCTACAGGGGCTTTCACTCTGGGGCCAACGTCCTGACTTTC
cdr3_aa: CASSPDLSYRGFHSGANVLTF
clone_size: -
v_call: TRBV3-1
d_call: TRBD1
j_call: TRBJ2-6

cdr3_nt: TGTGCCATCTCCTTTACAGGGGTGAACACTGAAGCTTTCTTT
cdr3_aa: CAISFTGVNTEAFF
clone_size: many
v_call: TRBV10-3
d_call: TRBD1
j_call: TRBJ1-1

cdr3_nt: TGCAGCGTTGAAGAGACAGGGATGGGAGATACGCAGTATTTT
cdr3_aa: CSVEETGMGDTQYF
clone_size: many
v_call: TRBV29-1
d_call: TRBD1
j_call: TRBJ2-3

cdr3_nt: TGTGCCAGCAGGTATGGCTACACCTTC
cdr3_aa: CASRYGYTF
clone_size: -
v_call: TRBV25-1
d_call: -
j_call: TRBJ1-2

cdr3_nt: TGTGCCAGCAGCTTCCGGGACAGGGGGGACAATGAGCAGTTCTTC
cdr3_aa: CASSFRDRGDNEQFF
clone_size: many
v_call: TRBV12-3/TRBV12-4
d_call: TRBD1
j_call: TRBJ2-1

cdr3_nt: TGCGCCAGCAGCCAAAATCACCCAGGGATGGATTCACCCCTCCACTTT
cdr3_aa: CASSQNHPGMDSPLHF
clone_size: many
v_call: TRBV4-1
d_call: -
j_call: TRBJ1-6

cdr3_nt: TGTGCCAGCAGTCTTGGCCCGGGGCAGAAAGCTTTCTTT
cdr3_aa: CASSLGPGQKAFF
clone_size: many
v_call: TRBV7-8
d_call: -
j_call: TRBJ1-1

cdr3_nt: TGTGCCAGCAGCTGGAGGGACAGGGGTCTTCAAGAGACCCAGTACTTC
cdr3_aa: CASSWRDRGLQETQYF
clone_size: many
v_call: TRBV3-1
d_call: TRBD1
j_call: TRBJ2-5

cdr3_nt: TGTGCCAGCAGTTACTCAGGGGGCGGTGGCTACACCTTC
cdr3_aa: CASSYSGGGGYTF
clone_size: -
v_call: TRBV6-5
d_call: TRBD1
j_call: TRBJ1-2

cdr3_nt: TGTGCCAGCAGCCAAGATGGCAGTTATGGCTACACCTTC
cdr3_aa: CASSQDGSYGYTF
clone_size: many
v_call: TRBV3-1
d_call: -
j_call: TRBJ1-2

cdr3_nt: TGCGCCAGCAGCGCCGGGACTAGCGAAGAGACCCAGTACTTC
cdr3_aa: CASSAGTSEETQYF
clone_size: many
v_call: TRBV5-1
d_call: TRBD2
j_call: TRBJ2-5

cdr3_nt: TGTGCCAGCAGCTTACCATCAGGGGGAATGGGCTACACCTTC
cdr3_aa: CASSLPSGGMGYTF
clone_size: many
v_call: TRBV7-9
d_call: TRBD1
j_call: TRBJ1-2

cdr3_nt: TGTGCCAGCAGCCGCCGACAGGTCCCGAACACTGAAGCTTTCTTT
cdr3_aa: CASSRRQVPNTEAFF
clone_size: many
v_call: TRBV3-1
d_call: -
j_call: TRBJ1-1

cdr3_nt: TGTGCCAGCAGTTTGAGCGGCCAGCGACTAGATACGCAGTATTTT
cdr3_aa: CASSLSGQRLDTQYF
clone_size: many
v_call: TRBV12-3/TRBV12-4
d_call: -
j_call: TRBJ2-3

cdr3_nt: TGTGCCAGTAGCAGTGGGGCGGGAAACACAGATACGCAGTATTTT
cdr3_aa: CASSSGAGNTDTQYF
clone_size: many
v_call: TRBV5-5
d_call: -
j_call: TRBJ2-3

cdr3_nt: TGCGCCAGCAGCCAAGGGTCACAGGCTCTATACGAGCAGTACTTC
cdr3_aa: CASSQGSQALYEQYF
clone_size: few
v_call: TRBV4-1
d_call: -
j_call: TRBJ2-7

cdr3_nt: TGTGCCAGCTCACGGGGCTATAATTCACCCCTCCACTTT
cdr3_aa: CASSRGYNSPLHF
clone_size: -
v_call: TRBV18
d_call: -
j_call: TRBJ1-6

cdr3_nt: TGTGCCAGCAGCTTAGAAGAGGCCTCTGGGGCCAACGTCCTGACTTTC
cdr3_aa: CASSLEEASGANVLTF
clone_size: many
v_call: TRBV7-8
d_call: -
j_call: TRBJ2-6

cdr3_nt: TGTGCCCAGGGGACACTGAGCTCCGGGGTCAACGTCCTGACTTTC
cdr3_aa: CAQGTLSSGVNVLTF
clone_size: -
v_call: TRBV12-3/TRBV12-4
d_call: -
j_call: TRBJ2-6

cdr3_nt: TGTGCCAGCAGCTTGAAAATGGATACGCAGTATTTT
cdr3_aa: CASSLKMDTQYF
clone_size: many
v_call: TRBV5-6
d_call: -
j_call: TRBJ2-3

cdr3_nt: TGTGCCAGCAGTAGGGACCGCACAGATACGCAGTATTTT
cdr3_aa: CASSRDRTDTQYF
clone_size: -
v_call: TRBV2
d_call: -
j_call: TRBJ2-3

cdr3_nt: TGCGCCAGCAGCTTTTGGACAGGGATGGATGAGCAGTTCTTC
cdr3_aa: CASSFWTGMDEQFF
clone_size: many
v_call: TRBV5-1
d_call: TRBD1
j_call: TRBJ2-1

cdr3_nt: TGTGCCAGTAGTATTAGGGGGGGCGCTGGGGGTGAGCAGTTCTTC
cdr3_aa: CASSIRGGAGGEQFF
clone_size: -
v_call: TRBV19
d_call: -
j_call: TRBJ2-1

cdr3_nt: TGTGCCAGCAGCCCAGGAGGGGGCCGGAATGAAAAACTGTTTTTT
cdr3_aa: CASSPGGGRNEKLFF
clone_size: -
v_call: TRBV7-2
d_call: TRBD1
j_call: TRBJ1-4

cdr3_nt: TGTGCCAGCAGCGGGACTAGCCTCTTCAATGAGCAGTTCTTC
cdr3_aa: CASSGTSLFNEQFF
clone_size: many
v_call: TRBV7-2
d_call: TRBD2
j_call: TRBJ2-1

cdr3_nt: TGTGCCAGCAGCCAAGATGTGACTAAAGAGACCCAGTACTTC
cdr3_aa: CASSQDVTKETQYF
clone_size: many
v_call: TRBV3-1
d_call: -
j_call: TRBJ2-5

cdr3_nt: TGTGCCAGCAGTTTGGTCGGCCCCACCGGGGAGCTGTTTTTT
cdr3_aa: CASSLVGPTGELFF
clone_size: many
v_call: TRBV2
d_call: -
j_call: TRBJ2-2

cdr3_nt: TGTGCCAGCTGGGGCAGGTCTAGCACAGATACGCAGTATTTT
cdr3_aa: CASWGRSSTDTQYF
clone_size: many
v_call: TRBV6-1
d_call: -
j_call: TRBJ2-3

cdr3_nt: TGTGCCAGCAGCTTATCTTGGCTGGCGGAAGGGGGAGATACGCAGTATTTT
cdr3_aa: CASSLSWLAEGGDTQYF
clone_size: many
v_call: TRBV7-2
d_call: -
j_call: TRBJ2-3

cdr3_nt: TGCGCCAGCAGCTTTACAGGGGGAGTCAAAGAGACCCAGTACTTC
cdr3_aa: CASSFTGGVKETQYF
clone_size: many
v_call: TRBV5-1
d_call: TRBD1
j_call: TRBJ2-5

cdr3_nt: TGCAGCGTTGGGGCCGGCGACGGCGGGCGGTACTTC
cdr3_aa: CSVGAGDGGRYF
clone_size: many
v_call: TRBV29-1
d_call: -
j_call: TRBJ2-7

cdr3_nt: TGTGCCAGCAGCCGCCTAAGACGAAGAGGGTCACCCCTCCACTTT
cdr3_aa: CASSRLRRRGSPLHF
clone_size: many
v_call: TRBV21-1
d_call: -
j_call: TRBJ1-6

cdr3_nt: TGTGCCAGCAGTTTTCTATCGGGACAGGGGGTTAACCAAGAGACCCAGTACTTC
cdr3_aa: CASSFLSGQGVNQETQYF
clone_size: many
v_call: TRBV6-2/TRBV6-3
d_call: TRBD1
j_call: TRBJ2-5

cdr3_nt: TGTGCCAGCAGTCCGACAGGGGGCTCCTATAATTCACCCCTCCACTTT
cdr3_aa: CASSPTGGSYNSPLHF
clone_size: many
v_call: TRBV27
d_call: TRBD1
j_call: TRBJ1-6

cdr3_nt: TGTGCCAGCAGCGGTCGGGACTGGAACTACGAGCAGTACTTC
cdr3_aa: CASSGRDWNYEQYF
clone_size: -
v_call: TRBV11-3
d_call: -
j_call: TRBJ2-7

cdr3_nt: TGTGCCAGCAGTTACGACGGTGAGAATTCACCCCTCCACTTT
cdr3_aa: CASSYDGENSPLHF
clone_size: many
v_call: TRBV6-2/TRBV6-3
d_call: -
j_call: TRBJ1-6